One sample yielded the 20 T cell receptor beta chains listed below, sequenced in a study of shared clonotypes between healthy human individuals. This table comes from immunoSEQ multiplex PCR, and its TCRdb copy is limited to in-frame clones, with some not included. The sample lists approximately 1.5 million clones; approximately 98% were seen once. Sequencing was performed on naive CD4+ T cells sorted from blood. Subset noted: CD45RA+ positively selected. These receptors were obtained from a man between 25 and 39 years old in good health.

The chain carries TRBV19 and TRBJ1-3; no definite D call. The CDR3 covers 15 residues. Germline-derived CDR1 and CDR2 are LNHDA and SQIVND (reference sequence). V lost 0 bases and J lost 4, with 10 bases in between. CDR3 nucleotides: TGTGCCAGTAGTATAGACCCGGACGGAGGAAACACCATATATTTT. This sequence encodes CASSIDPDGGNTIYF.

This chain connects TRBV25-1 to TRBJ1-1; D is unresolved. Trimming stripped 8 bases from V and 4 bases from J, with 5 bases between. From germline, CDR1 is MGHDK and CDR2 SYGVNS. The CDR3 covers 10 residues. The CDR3 reads CASSPTEAFF. As DNA, the CDR3 is TGTGCCAGCTCCCCCACTGAAGCTTTCTTT.

The genes are TRBV5-1 and TRBJ2-7; D might be TRBD1 or TRBD2, each matching 5 bases. The germline V gene encodes CDR1 SGHRS and CDR2 YFSETQ. Trimming left V 5 bases short and J 1 base short, with 16 bases between. CDR3 length equals 15 residues. As DNA, the CDR3 is TGCGCCAGCAGGTCTACCAGGGAGCGGTCCTACGAGCAGTACTTC. This encodes CASRSTRERSYEQYF.

The gene calls are TRBV28 and TRBJ2-7; D gene ambiguous. This CDR3 contains 14 residues. Trimming left V 3 bases short and J 1 base short, with 10 bases between. Germline V lookup: CDR1 MDHEN, CDR2 SYDVKM. CDR3 sequence (DNA): TGTGCCAGCAGTTTGACTGCGCCTTCCTACGAGCAGTACTTC. This translates into CASSLTAPSYEQYF. Full variable domain (remainder filled in from reference TRBV28 and TRBJ2-7): DVKVTQSSRYLVKRTGEKVFLECVQDMDHENMFWYRQDPGLGLRLIYFSYDVKMKEKGDIPEGYSVSREKKERFSLILESASTNQTSMYLCASSLTAPSYEQYFGPGTRLTVT.

The J gene is TRBJ1-2, the V gene TRBV7-9, with D maybe TRBD1 (6 bases). The germline V and J ends were trimmed by 1 base and 12 bases, with 18 bases remaining between them. CDR3 length: 14 residues. Per germline, CDR1 SEHNR and CDR2 FQNEAQ (reference sequence). CDR3 in amino acids: CASSLDLVTGPNTF. CDR3 coding DNA: TGTGCCAGCAGCTTAGACCTAGTGACAGGACCAAACACCTTC.

This clone was observed once. The rearrangement joins TRBV18 to TRBJ2-3; a weak D match, TRBD2 (5 bases). Trimming took 4 bases from V and 6 from J, leaving 11 bases between them. The length of the CDR3 is 13 residues. Looked up from germline, CDR1 is KGHSH and CDR2 is LQKENI. The CDR3, as DNA: TGTGCCAGCTCACGGAGCGGCTCGGATACGCAGTATTTT. Translated, it gives CASSRSGSDTQYF.

The genes are TRBV4-2 and TRBJ1-2, with a weak D call TRBD1 (5 bases). The CDR3 has 15 residues. The ends were cut back, 0 bases at V and 7 bases at J, with 15 bases in the middle. Per the germline V gene, CDR1 is LGHNA and CDR2 is YNFKEQ. The CDR3 here is CASSQDPGSGGGYTF. In nucleotides, the CDR3 is TGTGCCAGCAGCCAAGATCCTGGCTCGGGGGGTGGCTACACCTTC.

This rearrangement joins TRBV19 to TRBJ2-6; 9 positions agree with TRBD1. J was trimmed by 0 bases and V by 4 bases; bases with no gene match: 10. Germline lookup yields CDR1 LNHDA and CDR2 SQIVND (reference sequence). CDR3 length: 19 amino acids. The CDR3 loop is CASSTRQGEPGSGANVLTF. The DNA for the CDR3 is TGTGCCAGTAGTACCCGACAGGGGGAACCCGGCTCTGGGGCCAACGTCCTGACTTTC.

The chain employs TRBV2 and TRBJ2-7; 11 positions match TRBD1. The ends lost 8 bases at V and 3 bases at J; junction bases unmatched: 3. CDR1 is SNHLY, CDR2 FYNNEI, per germline. This CDR3 is 13 amino acids long. CDR3 DNA sequence: TGTGCCAGCTTAGGGACAGGGGGCTACGAGCAGTACTTC. Translation: CASLGTGGYEQYF.

This clone was detected once. V gene TRBV28 combines with J gene TRBJ2-1, with D tentatively TRBD1 (5 bases). V was cut by 4 bases and J by 0 bases, with 13 bases left in between. This CDR3 comprises 16 residues. Germline V gives CDR1 MDHEN, CDR2 SYDVKM. The CDR3 sequence: CASSSLARGSYNEQFF. The CDR3 nucleotides read TGTGCCAGCAGTTCCCTCGCAAGGGGCTCCTACAATGAGCAGTTCTTC.

This chain joins TRBV7-2 and TRBJ1-5; 12 positions agree with TRBD1. CDR3 size: 16 residues. Losses at the gene ends were 5 bases for V and 9 bases for J; bases not matched to a gene: 11. From germline, CDR1 is SGHTA and CDR2 FQGNSA. CDR3 loop: CASSLSWDRGRGPQHF. The CDR3 DNA reads as TGTGCCAGCAGCCTCTCATGGGACAGGGGGCGCGGGCCCCAGCATTTT.

This chain joins TRBV29-1 and TRBJ2-1; 8 bases line up with TRBD2. The V gene's germline CDR1 is SQVTM and CDR2 ANQGSEA. This CDR3 region has 14 residues. Losses at the gene ends were 5 bases for V and 8 bases for J; bases not matched to a gene: 11. The CDR3 nucleotides are TGCAGCGTTCGGCCGCCCGGGAGGGTCTATGAGCAGTTCTTC. It yields the protein CSVRPPGRVYEQFF.

The chain carries TRBV28 and TRBJ2-6, with unresolved D. V shed 6 bases and J shed 2 bases, with 2 bases lying between them. The germline V gene has CDR1 MDHEN and CDR2 SYDVKM. The CDR3 extends over 12 amino acids. The DNA for the CDR3 is TGTGCCAGCAGGGCTGGGGCCAACGTCCTGACTTTC. This codes for CASRAGANVLTF.

The chain recombines TRBV28 with TRBJ2-5, with D possibly being TRBD1 (9 bases). Between the trimmed V and J ends, which lost 4 bases and 5 bases, there was a span of 29 bases. Per the germline V gene, CDR1 is MDHEN and CDR2 is SYDVKM. The CDR3 runs to 19 residues. The CDR3 loop is CASSSSTGGLVGFLETQYF. The CDR3 coding sequence is TGTGCCAGCAGTTCGTCGACAGGGGGACTAGTGGGTTTCTTGGAGACCCAGTACTTC.

The chain links TRBV14 to TRBJ1-4; D is ambiguous. The CDR3 extends over 13 amino acids. The V gene's germline CDR1 is SGHDN and CDR2 FVKESK. V lost 3 bases to trimming and J lost 11 bases, with 13 bases between them. Written as DNA, the CDR3 is TGTGCCAGCAGCCAGCACCCCAATCAGAAACTGTTTTTT. Its protein is CASSQHPNQKLFF.

The chain employs TRBV18 and TRBJ2-1, with 11 bases matching TRBD1. CDR3 size: 19 residues. Germline V gene sequence: CDR1 KGHSH, CDR2 LQKENI. Unmatched junction bases numbered 15, after V lost 4 bases and J lost 4 bases. The CDR3 sequence: CASSRDRTGGAQWYNEQFF. The CDR3, as DNA: TGTGCCAGCTCACGTGATAGGACAGGGGGCGCCCAATGGTACAATGAGCAGTTCTTC.

This CDR3 is CASSLITGYEQYF. The DNA for the CDR3 is TGTGCCAGCAGCTTAATTACGGGGTACGAGCAGTACTTC. This chain uses TRBV7-4 with TRBJ2-7, with D possibly TRBD2 on 5 matching bases. Trimming removed 2 bases at V and 4 bases at J, with 9 bases between. CDR1 is SGHVT, CDR2 SQSDAQ, per germline. CDR3 length: 13 residues.

V and J are TRBV7-9 and TRBJ1-2; 10 bases fit TRBD1. This CDR3 spans 15 amino acids. Looked up from germline, CDR1 is SEHNR and CDR2 is FQNEAQ (reference sequence). The J segment lost 3 bases and the V segment lost 1 base, leaving 2 bases of the junction unmatched. The CDR3 loop is CASSLETGGYYGYTF. The CDR3, as DNA: TGTGCCAGCAGCTTAGAGACAGGGGGCTACTATGGCTACACCTTC.

V is TRBV29-1 and J is TRBJ2-5; 9 bases match TRBD2. The V gene's germline CDR1 is SQVTM and CDR2 ANQGSEA. The J segment lost 5 bases and the V segment lost 2 bases, leaving 12 bases of the junction unmatched. The CDR3 extends over 16 amino acids. The DNA of the CDR3 is TGCAGCGTTGAATTGGGTAGCGGGAGAATTAAGGAGACCCAGTACTTC. Amino acids: CSVELGSGRIKETQYF. The variable domain in full, completed from reference TRBV29-1 and TRBJ2-5, reads SAVISQKPSRDICQRGTSLTIQCQVDSQVTMMFWYRQQPGQSLTLIATANQGSEATYESGFVIDKFPISRPNLTFSTLTVSNMSPEDSSIYLCSVELGSGRIKETQYFGPGTRLLVL.

This clone was seen a single time. The rearrangement links TRBV11-2 to TRBJ2-2, with unresolved D. V lost 1 base to trimming and J lost 6 bases, with 6 bases between them. Germline CDR1 is SGHAT and CDR2 is FQNNGV. This CDR3 spans 13 amino acids. The CDR3 sequence: CASSLVRPGELFF. The CDR3 DNA is TGTGCCAGCAGCTTAGTGCGCCCCGGGGAGCTGTTTTTT. The full variable domain, its missing parts supplied by reference TRBV11-2 and TRBJ2-2, is EAGVAQSPRYKIIEKRQSVAFWCNPISGHATLYWYQQILGQGPKLLIQFQNNGVVDDSQLPKDRFSAERLKGVDSTLKIQPAKLEDSAVYLCASSLVRPGELFFGEGSRLTVL.